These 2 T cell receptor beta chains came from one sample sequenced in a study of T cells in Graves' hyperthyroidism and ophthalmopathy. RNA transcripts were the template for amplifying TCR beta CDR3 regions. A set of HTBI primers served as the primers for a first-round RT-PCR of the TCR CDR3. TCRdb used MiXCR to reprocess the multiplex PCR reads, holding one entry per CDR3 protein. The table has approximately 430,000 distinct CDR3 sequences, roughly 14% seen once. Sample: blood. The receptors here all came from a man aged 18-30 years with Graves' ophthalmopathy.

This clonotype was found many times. The CDR3 sequence is CASSSTGTEAFF. The CDR3 region has the DNA TGTGCCAGCAGCTCGACCGGGACTGAAGCTTTCTTT. This rearrangement joins TRBV11-2 to TRBJ1-1; D is unclear. Per the germline V gene, CDR1 is SGHAT and CDR2 is FQNNGV. The CDR3 spans 12 residues. V dropped 4 bases and J dropped 5 bases, with 8 bases sitting between them.

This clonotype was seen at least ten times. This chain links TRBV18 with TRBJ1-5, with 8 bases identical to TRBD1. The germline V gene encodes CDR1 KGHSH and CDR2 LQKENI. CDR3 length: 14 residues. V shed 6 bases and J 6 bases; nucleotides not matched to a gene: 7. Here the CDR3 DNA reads TGTGCCAGCTCCCAGGACAGGGTTATTCAGCCCCAGCATTTT. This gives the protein CASSQDRVIQPQHF.